The entry below describes one TCR beta chain. The CDR3 spans 14 residues. Per the germline V gene, CDR1 is SGDLS and CDR2 is YYNGEE. Trimming shortened V by 1 base and J by 5 bases, and 12 bases separated the two germline ends. The data originate from a study of blood T cells in healthy people across ages. Primers used in a second PCR of roughly 6 to 11 cycles were a sample-barcoded 5' primer and a J-beta primer mix. Every sample returned 2.5 million or more CDR3-containing paired-end reads. TCRdb ran MiXCR on the 5' RACE reads and lists one entry per CDR3 protein. The sample consists of fewer than 2 million distinct CDR3 sequences, about two fifths of them appearing once.

What was sequenced was blood. The chain recombines TRBV9 with TRBJ1-1; D remains unclear. The TCR sequence derives from a human donor in good health. The CDR3 nucleotides read TGTGCCAGCAGCGTAAGAAGTGGCGATACTGAAGCTTTCTTT. Translated: CASSVRSGDTEAFF.